The present T cell receptor (beta chain) was sequenced within a study of CD8+ T cells in alopecia areata. About the research overall: Twice a day, 5 to 10 mg of oral tofacitinib was administered to treated patients. Percent of scalp involved defined treated patients' severity scores.

The V gene's germline CDR1 is GTSNPN and CDR2 SVGIG (reference sequence). CDR3 length: 14 amino acids. J gave up 8 bases and V 3 bases, and 8 bases lay outside the gene matches. Extracted RNA was reverse transcribed, and the resulting cDNA served as sequencing template. The assay was immunoSEQ multiplex PCR, and TCRdb's table has in-frame clones only and misses some. The sample lists some 190,000 clones, approximately 57% occurring once. General study results and limits: Scalp clonality dropped significantly under tofacitinib, as did expanded CD8+ top-100 clones.

Treatment given: oral pan-JAK inhibitor, 5-10 mg twice daily. The sorting of PBMCs gave CD4+ and CD8+ T cells. Points on this clone: Its antigen is unknown.

The TCR was taken from a human donor with alopecia areata. Sequencing used CD4+ T cells sorted from blood, obtained at week 24, from a patient treated with tofacitinib. The chain has TRBV30 and TRBJ1-4; 8 bases align to TRBD1. CDR3 sequence (DNA): TGTGCCTGGAGAGTCAGGGGGCCTGAGGAAAAACTGTTTTTT. This sequence encodes CAWRVRGPEEKLFF.